These 29 T cell receptor beta chains originate from one sample sequenced in a study of blood T cell repertoires in COVID-19 (dated by TCRdb to the early 2020s). The library came from the immunoSEQ multiplex PCR assay. The clones in this table, taken by TCRdb from immuneACCESS, are in-frame only. Not every clone is retained; where verified, under half of the shortfall comes from an unresolved V gene, and the cause of the rest is unknown. The sample includes a few hundred thousand clones, with approximately 84% observed a single time. 1% of the sample lies in the top ten. The sequenced sample was PBMCs or T cells enriched from blood (not recorded which). The receptors shown here come from a woman aged 25 to 39 who had recovered from COVID-19.

V is TRBV5-1 and J is TRBJ1-4; 9 nucleotides agree with TRBD1. Looked up from germline, CDR1 is SGHRS and CDR2 is YFSETQ. The J segment lost 10 bases and the V segment lost 3 bases, leaving 10 bases of the junction unmatched. There are 15 residues in the CDR3. CDR3 DNA: TGCGCCAGCAGCTCAACAGGGGGCCAACTACCAAAACTGTTTTTT. This translates into CASSSTGGQLPKLFF.

The chain has TRBV4-1 and TRBJ2-3; TRBD2 matches 9 bases. Germline V lookup: CDR1 MGHRA, CDR2 YSYEKL. The CDR3 runs to 15 residues. V was clipped by 2 bases and J by 5 bases; unmatched bases: 5. This CDR3 reads CASSQLGLAGDTQYF. The CDR3 nucleotides are TGCGCCAGCAGCCAACTGGGACTAGCAGGAGATACGCAGTATTTT.

The V and J genes are TRBV18 and TRBJ1-6, with TRBD1 as a possible D gene (6 bases). V gave up 0 bases and J gave up 6 bases, with 9 bases separating them. CDR1 KGHSH and CDR2 LQKENI come from the germline V gene. This CDR3 has 15 amino acids. This CDR3 is CASSPPGAFNSPLHF. CDR3 in DNA: TGTGCCAGCTCACCACCGGGGGCTTTTAATTCACCCCTCCACTTT.

The CDR3 DNA reads TGTGCCACCAGCAGACCGGGACAGGGGATAGATACGCAGTATTTT. Translating it yields CATSRPGQGIDTQYF. The rearrangement joins TRBV15 to TRBJ2-3; 10 bases agree with TRBD1. V shed 2 bases and J 5 bases; nucleotides not matched to a gene: 4. The CDR3 contains 15 residues. Looked up from germline, CDR1 is LNHNV and CDR2 is YYDKDF (reference sequence).

J is TRBJ1-2 and V is TRBV28; 8 bases are a match to TRBD1. Germline CDR1 MDHEN, CDR2 SYDVKM. This CDR3 region has 13 residues. J was trimmed by 4 bases and V by 7 bases; bases with no gene match: 5. DNA for the CDR3: TGTGCCAGCACCAGCGGACAGGGCTATGGCTACACCTTC. Encoded protein: CASTSGQGYGYTF.

The chain joins TRBV12-5 to TRBJ2-5; TRBD2 agrees at 7 bases. Per germline, CDR1 LGHNT and CDR2 FRNRAP. Unmatched junction bases numbered 9, after V lost 0 bases and J lost 2 bases. The CDR3 spans 17 residues. The CDR3: CASGLVRMGGMQETQYF. In DNA, the CDR3 is TGTGCTAGTGGTTTGGTACGAATGGGGGGGATGCAAGAGACCCAGTACTTC.

The rearrangement links TRBV4-2 to TRBJ2-7; 9 positions agree with TRBD2. The CDR3 consists of 15 residues. Trimming removed 0 bases from V and 1 base from J; junction bases left unmatched: 1. CDR1 and CDR2 (germline): LGHNA, YNFKEQ. The CDR3 loop is CASSQDLAGSYEQYF. CDR3 sequence (DNA): TGTGCCAGCAGCCAAGATCTAGCGGGGTCCTACGAGCAGTACTTC.

This chain uses TRBV5-1 with TRBJ1-3, with 7 nucleotides matching TRBD1. CDR3 size: 15 residues. Germline CDR1 is SGHRS and CDR2 is YFSETQ. Trimming at V came to 1 base and at J to 4 bases, leaving 5 bases not matched to a gene. CDR3 nucleotides: TGCGCCAGCAGCTTGACAGGGGATCCAGGAAACACCATATATTTT. Amino acid sequence: CASSLTGDPGNTIYF.

This chain connects TRBV19 to TRBJ1-3; D not certain. The germline V and J ends were trimmed by 0 bases and 0 bases, with 15 bases remaining between them. Germline V lookup: CDR1 LNHDA, CDR2 SQIVND (reference sequence). The CDR3 sequence is 18 residues long. The CDR3 loop is CASSIDPVLRGSGNTIYF. As DNA, the CDR3 is TGTGCCAGTAGTATAGACCCCGTCTTACGGGGCTCTGGAAACACCATATATTTT.

The chain employs TRBV2 and TRBJ1-5; D call uncertain. The V end was cut by 4 bases, the J end by 1 base, with 5 bases between. The CDR3 contains 13 residues. Germline V gene sequence: CDR1 SNHLY, CDR2 FYNNEI. The CDR3 DNA sequence: TGTGCCAGCAGTGTGGGCAGCAATCAGCCCCAGCATTTT. This encodes CASSVGSNQPQHF.

The rearrangement joins TRBV19 to TRBJ2-7; D gene uncertain. V gave up 3 bases and J gave up 0 bases, with 6 bases separating them. Germline V CDR1 and CDR2: LNHDA, SQIVND (reference sequence). The CDR3 length is 13 residues. This CDR3 reads CASSISSSYEQYF. CDR3 nucleotides: TGTGCCAGTAGTATCTCCAGCTCCTACGAGCAGTACTTC.

The chain recombines TRBV6-6 with TRBJ1-5, with unresolved D. V was trimmed by 2 bases and J by 4 bases, leaving 6 bases between them. This CDR3 is built from 13 residues. The germline V gene encodes CDR1 MNHNY and CDR2 SVGAGI (reference sequence). In DNA, the CDR3 is TGTGCCAGCAGTTACGGGGAGAATCAGCCCCAGCATTTT. Translation gives CASSYGENQPQHF.

The rearrangement joins TRBV6-2 or TRBV6-3 to TRBJ1-1; 7 positions match TRBD1. J lost 1 base, V lost 4 bases, and 3 bases had no gene match. The germline V gene encodes CDR1 MNHEY and CDR2 SVGEGT. The CDR3 length is 14 residues. The CDR3 DNA reads TGTGCCAGCAGTTGGGGGACAGCGAACACTGAAGCTTTCTTT. Protein: CASSWGTANTEAFF.

The CDR3 DNA sequence: TGTGCCAGCAGCTTATGGGCTAGCCACAACTACAATGAGCAGTTCTTC. Amino acids: CASSLWASHNYNEQFF. J is TRBJ2-1 and V is TRBV7-9; perhaps TRBD2 as D (5 bases). Trimming took off 2 bases at V and 3 bases at J, with 14 bases between the two ends. CDR1 SEHNR and CDR2 FQNEAQ come from the germline V gene (reference sequence). The CDR3 spans 16 residues.

The rearrangement links TRBV6-1 to TRBJ2-5; D may be TRBD1 (8 bases). There are 13 residues in the CDR3. Per germline, CDR1 MNHNS and CDR2 SASEGT. V shed 3 bases and J shed 7 bases, with 12 bases lying between them. DNA of the CDR3: TGTGCCAGCAGTGAGGACAGGGAGGGGACCCAGTACTTC. Its protein product is CASSEDREGTQYF.

V and J are TRBV19 and TRBJ1-1; tentatively, D is TRBD1 (6 bases). V shed 3 bases and J shed 0 bases, with 11 bases lying between them. Germline V CDR1 and CDR2: LNHDA, SQIVND (reference sequence). CDR3 length equals 15 residues. This CDR3 is CASSIAGAMNTEAFF. The CDR3 nucleotides read TGTGCCAGTAGTATTGCAGGGGCTATGAACACTGAAGCTTTCTTT.

This rearrangement joins TRBV30 to TRBJ2-5; 7 positions agree with TRBD1. The germline V gene encodes CDR1 GTSNPN and CDR2 SVGIG (reference sequence). The CDR3 consists of 11 residues. Losses at the gene ends were 2 bases for V and 7 bases for J; bases not matched to a gene: 1. The CDR3 DNA reads TGTGCCTGGAGTCCAGGGGGGACCCAGTACTTC. Its translation is CAWSPGGTQYF. Full variable domain (missing parts from reference TRBV30 and TRBJ2-5): SQTIHQWPATLVQPVGSPLSLECTVEGTSNPNLYWYRQAAGRGLQLLFYSVGIGQISSEVPQNLSASRPQDRQFILSSKKLLLSDSGFYLCAWSPGGTQYFGPGTRLLVL.

This clone has a single count. The genes are TRBV28 and TRBJ1-5; D gene unclear. The V end lost 7 bases, the J end lost 5 bases, and 12 bases lay between the germline ends. Germline CDR1 is MDHEN and CDR2 is SYDVKM. The CDR3 extends over 13 amino acids. CDR3 in amino acids: CASNSYPDQPQHF. Written as DNA, the CDR3 is TGTGCCAGCAATTCCTACCCTGATCAGCCCCAGCATTTT.

The V call is TRBV18, the J call TRBJ1-3, with 8 bases fitting TRBD1. CDR1 and CDR2 from the germline V gene are KGHSH and LQKENI. The CDR3 totals 18 residues. V shed 0 bases and J 1 base; nucleotides not matched to a gene: 8. In DNA form, the CDR3 reads TGTGCCAGCTCACCACCGGCGGACAGGGTCTGGTCTGGAAACACCATATATTTT. It specifies CASSPPADRVWSGNTIYF.

This clone was seen more than once but under ten times. The chain is built from TRBV30 and TRBJ1-3; weak D call: TRBD1 (6 bases). The germline gives CDR1 GTSNPN, CDR2 SVGIG (reference sequence). This CDR3 has 14 amino acids. V was shortened by 6 bases and J by 1 base, with 13 bases between the two germline ends. CDR3: CACPGHSSGNTIYF. The CDR3 nucleotides are TGTGCCTGTCCGGGACACTCTTCTGGAAACACCATATATTTT.

This chain uses TRBV5-1 with TRBJ1-1; the D is unclear. Germline V gene data show CDR1 as SGHRS and CDR2 as YFSETQ. The CDR3 covers 14 residues. The germline V and J ends were trimmed by 0 bases and 4 bases, with 10 bases remaining between them. CDR3 sequence (DNA): TGCGCCAGCAGCTTGGCCTTTGAGGGCACTGAAGCTTTCTTT. This codes for CASSLAFEGTEAFF.

The V call is TRBV7-2, the J call TRBJ1-6; no clear D gene. This CDR3 is 13 amino acids long. CDR1 is SGHTA and CDR2 is FQGNSA in the germline V gene. V shed 6 bases and J shed 5 bases, with 8 bases lying between them. The CDR3 here is CASRLRDNSPLHF. DNA for the CDR3: TGTGCCAGCAGGCTTCGGGATAATTCACCCCTCCACTTT.

V and J are TRBV7-9 and TRBJ2-5; the match to TRBD2 covers 8 bases. V gave up 0 bases and J gave up 5 bases; unmatched junction bases: 8. Germline V gene data show CDR1 as SEHNR and CDR2 as FQNEAQ (reference sequence). The CDR3 has 16 residues. The CDR3 sequence is CASSLARRGVGETQYF. The CDR3 DNA reads as TGTGCCAGCAGCTTAGCTCGGCGGGGGGTAGGGGAGACCCAGTACTTC.

The rearrangement joins TRBV9 to TRBJ2-3, with TRBD2 matching 16 bases. The CDR3 covers 19 residues. The ends lost 3 bases at V and 2 bases at J; junction bases unmatched: 9. Germline V gene sequence: CDR1 SGDLS, CDR2 YYNGEE. This chain's CDR3 is CASSGGLGLAGGYTDTQYF. The CDR3 nucleotides are TGTGCCAGCAGCGGAGGCCTGGGACTAGCGGGGGGGTACACAGATACGCAGTATTTT. Looking up the rest from reference TRBV9 and TRBJ2-3 gives the full variable domain: DSGVTQTPKHLITATGQRVTLRCSPRSGDLSVYWYQQSLDQGLQFLIQYYNGEERAKGNILERFSAQQFPDLHSELNLSSLELGDSALYFCASSGGLGLAGGYTDTQYFGPGTRLTVL.

The chain carries TRBV7-8 and TRBJ1-5; D is perhaps TRBD1 (5 bases). Trimming shortened V by 6 bases and J by 6 bases, and 15 bases separated the two germline ends. The CDR3 loop spans 14 amino acids. Per germline, CDR1 SGHVS and CDR2 FQNEAQ. CDR3 sequence (DNA): TGTGCCAGCAGTCCCGGCAGGGTTCTTCAGCCCCAGCATTTT. Protein product: CASSPGRVLQPQHF.

V is TRBV10-3 and J is TRBJ1-4, with 7 bases lining up with TRBD1. This CDR3 is 14 amino acids long. Germline values: CDR1 ENHRY, CDR2 SYGVKD. Trimming took 1 base from V and 5 from J; bases not matched to a gene: 1. CDR3 DNA: TGTGCCATCAGTGAGTTACAGGGGAATGAAAAACTGTTTTTT. This gives the protein CAISELQGNEKLFF.

The chain joins TRBV29-1 to TRBJ2-7, with D perhaps matching TRBD2 (6 bases). CDR3 size: 13 residues. The V and J ends lost 4 bases and 4 bases respectively, with 14 bases between them. Germline CDR1 and CDR2: SQVTM and ANQGSEA. The CDR3 spells CSVARGNRYEQYF. The DNA for the CDR3 is TGCAGCGTTGCACGGGGGAATCGGTACGAGCAGTACTTC.

The chain has TRBV5-1 and TRBJ2-5; 7 nucleotides line up with TRBD2. V shed 3 bases, J shed 0 bases, and the junction held 5 bases outside the gene matches. Germline CDR1 and CDR2: SGHRS and YFSETQ. The CDR3 runs to 15 residues. The CDR3 is CASSYAGGYQETQYF. CDR3 DNA: TGCGCCAGCAGCTATGCCGGGGGGTACCAAGAGACCCAGTACTTC.

This chain joins TRBV27 and TRBJ2-7, with 10 bases identical to TRBD1. Germline lookup yields CDR1 MNHEY and CDR2 SMNVEV (reference sequence). V gave up 3 bases and J gave up 4 bases; unmatched junction bases: 6. This CDR3 has 15 amino acids. This CDR3 is CASSFLGQGGYEQYF. The CDR3 DNA sequence: TGTGCCAGCAGTTTTCTCGGACAGGGGGGATACGAGCAGTACTTC.